This note documents a single TCR beta chain sequence. The sample originates from a study of cytomegalovirus exposure and HLA in healthy donors. CDR1 SGHNT and CDR2 YYREEE come from the germline V gene (reference sequence). The CDR3 consists of 16 residues. Germline trimming cut 3 bases from V and 10 bases from J; bases unmatched to any gene: 15. PCR employed 60 Vbeta and 13 Jbeta primers. The protocol was immunoSEQ multiplex PCR, while the TCRdb copy is restricted to in-frame clones and leaves out a portion. The repertoire holds some 210,000 clones, with 70% to 80% as singletons. The sequencing input was PBMCs. The chain has TRBV5-4 and TRBJ2-1; TRBD1 aligns across 8 bases. The clonotype originates from a woman younger than 45 in good health and CMV-seropositive. The CDR3 is CASSSRVGTGTPEQFF. For the CDR3, the DNA is TGTGCCAGCAGCTCCCGAGTGGGGACAGGTACCCCCGAGCAGTTCTTC.